The TCR beta chain under discussion was sequenced for a study of OX40 agonist ivuxolimab in advanced cancers. Comment on this clone: The antigen is unknown.

In germline, CDR1 is LGHNA, CDR2 YNFKEQ. V was cut by 0 bases and J by 3 bases, with 14 bases left in between. This CDR3 has 16 amino acids. Sequencing was performed with immunoSEQ multiplex PCR; in TCRdb, only in-frame clones are kept and a portion is missing. The sample carries some 45,000 clones, about 89% recorded once. Study outcomes and limitations: It was also the case that some nonresponders had low normalized T-cell clonal expansion.

The V gene is TRBV4-2, the J gene TRBJ1-2; tentatively, D is TRBD1 (5 bases). The TCR sequence derives from an adult with an advanced solid tumor such as melanoma, head and neck, liver or kidney cancer. The sample here was CD4+ or CD8+ T cells sorted from blood, taken in a trial of the OX40 agonist ivuxolimab. CDR3 protein: CASSQDQGTEDYGYTF. CDR3 sequence (DNA): TGTGCCAGCAGCCAAGACCAAGGGACGGAGGACTATGGCTACACCTTC.